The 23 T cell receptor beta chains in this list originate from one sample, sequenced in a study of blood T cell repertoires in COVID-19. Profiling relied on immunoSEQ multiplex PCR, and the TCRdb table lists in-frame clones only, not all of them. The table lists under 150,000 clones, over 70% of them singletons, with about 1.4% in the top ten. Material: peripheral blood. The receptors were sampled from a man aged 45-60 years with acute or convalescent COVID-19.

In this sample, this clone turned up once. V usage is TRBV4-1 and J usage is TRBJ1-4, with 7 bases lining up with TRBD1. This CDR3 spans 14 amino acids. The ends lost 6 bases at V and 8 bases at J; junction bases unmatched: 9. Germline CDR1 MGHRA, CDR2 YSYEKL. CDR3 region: CASRLEGAGEKLFF. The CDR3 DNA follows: TGCGCCAGCAGACTGGAGGGGGCGGGGGAAAAACTGTTTTTT.

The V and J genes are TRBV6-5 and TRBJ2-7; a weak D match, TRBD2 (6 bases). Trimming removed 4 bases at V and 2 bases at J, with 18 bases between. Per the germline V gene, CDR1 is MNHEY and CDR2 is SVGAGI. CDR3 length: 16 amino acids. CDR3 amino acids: CASSSMRRGRTYEQYF. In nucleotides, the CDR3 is TGTGCCAGCAGTTCCATGCGTCGGGGGAGAACCTACGAGCAGTACTTC.

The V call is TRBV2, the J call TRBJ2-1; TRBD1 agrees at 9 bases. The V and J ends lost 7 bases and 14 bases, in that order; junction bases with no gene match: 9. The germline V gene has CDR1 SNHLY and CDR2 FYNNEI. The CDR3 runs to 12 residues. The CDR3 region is CASTPDRGREFF. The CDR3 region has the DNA TGTGCCAGCACCCCGGACAGGGGACGGGAGTTCTTC.

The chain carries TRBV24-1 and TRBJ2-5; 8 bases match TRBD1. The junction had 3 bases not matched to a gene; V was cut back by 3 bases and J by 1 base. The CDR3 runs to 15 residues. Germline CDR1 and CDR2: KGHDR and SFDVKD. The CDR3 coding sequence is TGTGCCACCAGTGATGCGACAGGGGTCCAAGAGACCCAGTACTTC. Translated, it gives CATSDATGVQETQYF.

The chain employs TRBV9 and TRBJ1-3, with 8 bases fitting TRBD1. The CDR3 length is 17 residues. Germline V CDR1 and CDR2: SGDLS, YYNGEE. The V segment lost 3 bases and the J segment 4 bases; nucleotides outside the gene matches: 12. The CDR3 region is CASSGASGGAKGNTIYF. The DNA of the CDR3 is TGTGCCAGCAGCGGGGCCTCAGGGGGCGCAAAAGGAAACACCATATATTTT. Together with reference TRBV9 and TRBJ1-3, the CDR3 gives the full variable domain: DSGVTQTPKHLITATGQRVTLRCSPRSGDLSVYWYQQSLDQGLQFLIQYYNGEERAKGNILERFSAQQFPDLHSELNLSSLELGDSALYFCASSGASGGAKGNTIYFGEGSWLTVV.

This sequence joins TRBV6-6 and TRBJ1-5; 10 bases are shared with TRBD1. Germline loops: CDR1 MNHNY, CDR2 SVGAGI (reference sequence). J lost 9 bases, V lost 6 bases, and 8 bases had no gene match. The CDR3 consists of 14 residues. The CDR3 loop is CASSALRTGGPQHF. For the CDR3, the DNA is TGTGCCAGCAGCGCACTTAGGACAGGGGGGCCCCAGCATTTT.

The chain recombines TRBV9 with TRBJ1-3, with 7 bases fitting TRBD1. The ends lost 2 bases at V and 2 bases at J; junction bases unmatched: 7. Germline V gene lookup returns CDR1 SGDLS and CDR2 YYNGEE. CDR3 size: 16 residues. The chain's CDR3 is CASSVSPGQTGNTIYF. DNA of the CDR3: TGTGCCAGCAGCGTCTCCCCGGGACAGACTGGAAACACCATATATTTT.

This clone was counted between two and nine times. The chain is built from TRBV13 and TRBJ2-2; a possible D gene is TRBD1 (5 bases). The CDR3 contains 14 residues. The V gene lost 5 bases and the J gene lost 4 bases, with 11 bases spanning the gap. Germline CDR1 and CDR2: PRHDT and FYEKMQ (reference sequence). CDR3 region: CASSGRQFTGELFF. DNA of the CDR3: TGTGCCAGCAGCGGCCGACAGTTCACCGGGGAGCTGTTTTTT.

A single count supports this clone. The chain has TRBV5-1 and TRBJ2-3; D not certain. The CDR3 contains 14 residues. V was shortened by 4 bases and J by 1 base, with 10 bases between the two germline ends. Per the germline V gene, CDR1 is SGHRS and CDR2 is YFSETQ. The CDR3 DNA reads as TGCGCCAGCAGCCTCCGAAGCGGCACAGATACGCAGTATTTT. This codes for CASSLRSGTDTQYF.

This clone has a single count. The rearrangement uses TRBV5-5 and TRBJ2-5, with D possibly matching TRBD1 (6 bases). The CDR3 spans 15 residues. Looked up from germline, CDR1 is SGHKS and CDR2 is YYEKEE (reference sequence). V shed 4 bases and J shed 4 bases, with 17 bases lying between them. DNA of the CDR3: TGTGCCAGCAGCCCCGTCACAGGGATAGGAGAGACCCAGTACTTC. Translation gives CASSPVTGIGETQYF. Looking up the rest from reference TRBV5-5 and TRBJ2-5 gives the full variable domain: DAGVTQSPTHLIKTRGQQVTLRCSPISGHKSVSWYQQVLGQGPQFIFQYYEKEERGRGNFPDRFSARQFPNYSSELNVNALLLGDSALYLCASSPVTGIGETQYFGPGTRLLVL.

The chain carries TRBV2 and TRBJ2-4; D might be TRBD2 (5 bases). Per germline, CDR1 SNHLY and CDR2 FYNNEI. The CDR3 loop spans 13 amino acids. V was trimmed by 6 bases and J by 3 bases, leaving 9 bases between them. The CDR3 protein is CASSEGVKNIQYF. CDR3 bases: TGTGCCAGCAGCGAGGGAGTCAAAAACATTCAGTACTTC.

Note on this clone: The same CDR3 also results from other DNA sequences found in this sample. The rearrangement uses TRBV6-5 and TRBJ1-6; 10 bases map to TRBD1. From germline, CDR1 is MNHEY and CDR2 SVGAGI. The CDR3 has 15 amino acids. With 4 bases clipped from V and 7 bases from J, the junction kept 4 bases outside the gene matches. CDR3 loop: CASSWSGQGNSPLHF. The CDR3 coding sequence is TGTGCCAGCAGTTGGTCGGGACAGGGGAATTCACCCCTCCACTTT.

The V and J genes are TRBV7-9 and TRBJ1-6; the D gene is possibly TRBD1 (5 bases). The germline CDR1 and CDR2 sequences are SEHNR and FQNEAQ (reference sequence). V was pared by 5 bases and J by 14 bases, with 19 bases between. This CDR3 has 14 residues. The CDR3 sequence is CASSPREEGTALHF. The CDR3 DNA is TGTGCCAGCAGCCCCCGGGAGGAGGGGACGGCCCTCCACTTT.

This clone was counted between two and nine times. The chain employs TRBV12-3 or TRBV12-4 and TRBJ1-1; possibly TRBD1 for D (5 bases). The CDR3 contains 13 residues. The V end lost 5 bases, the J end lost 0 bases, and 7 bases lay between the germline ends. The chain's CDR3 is CASSNRLNTEAFF. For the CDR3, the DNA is TGTGCCAGCAGTAACAGGTTGAACACTGAAGCTTTCTTT.

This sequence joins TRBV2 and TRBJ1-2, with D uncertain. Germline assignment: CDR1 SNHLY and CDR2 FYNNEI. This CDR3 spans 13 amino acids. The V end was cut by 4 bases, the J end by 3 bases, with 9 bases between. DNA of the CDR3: TGTGCCAGCAGTGTATTGAGGGACTATGGCTACACCTTC. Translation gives CASSVLRDYGYTF.

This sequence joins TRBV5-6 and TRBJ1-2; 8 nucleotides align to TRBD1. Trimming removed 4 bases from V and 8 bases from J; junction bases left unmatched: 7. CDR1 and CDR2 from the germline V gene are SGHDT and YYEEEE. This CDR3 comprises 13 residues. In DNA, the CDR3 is TGTGCCAGCAGCCGGAGACAGGGGACCGGCTACACCTTC. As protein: CASSRRQGTGYTF.

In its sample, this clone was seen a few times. The CDR3 loop is CASSPGRGWETQYF. CDR3 DNA sequence: TGTGCCAGCAGTCCCGGACGGGGGTGGGAGACCCAGTACTTC. V is TRBV2 and J is TRBJ2-5, with TRBD2 as a possible D gene (6 bases). In germline, CDR1 is SNHLY, CDR2 FYNNEI. This CDR3 has 14 amino acids. V lost 5 bases, J lost 5 bases, and 15 bases lay in between.

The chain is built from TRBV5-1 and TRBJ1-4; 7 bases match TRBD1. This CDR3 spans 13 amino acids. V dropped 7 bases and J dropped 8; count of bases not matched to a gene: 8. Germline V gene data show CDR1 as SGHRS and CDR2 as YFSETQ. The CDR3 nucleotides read TGCGCCAGCTGTCAGGGGGAGAGGGAAAAACTGTTTTTT. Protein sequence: CASCQGEREKLFF.

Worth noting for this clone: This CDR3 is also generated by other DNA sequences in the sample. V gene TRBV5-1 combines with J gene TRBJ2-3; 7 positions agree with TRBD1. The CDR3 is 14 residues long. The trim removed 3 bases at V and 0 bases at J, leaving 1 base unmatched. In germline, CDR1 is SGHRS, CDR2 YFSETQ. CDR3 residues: CASSSGQSTDTQYF. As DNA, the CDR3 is TGCGCCAGCAGCTCGGGACAGAGCACAGATACGCAGTATTTT.

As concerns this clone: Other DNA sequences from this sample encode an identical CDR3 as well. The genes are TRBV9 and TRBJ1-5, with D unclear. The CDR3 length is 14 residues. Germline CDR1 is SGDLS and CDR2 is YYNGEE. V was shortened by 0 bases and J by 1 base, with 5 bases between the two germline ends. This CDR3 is CASSVGGSNQPQHF. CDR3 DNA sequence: TGTGCCAGCAGCGTAGGAGGGAGCAATCAGCCCCAGCATTTT.

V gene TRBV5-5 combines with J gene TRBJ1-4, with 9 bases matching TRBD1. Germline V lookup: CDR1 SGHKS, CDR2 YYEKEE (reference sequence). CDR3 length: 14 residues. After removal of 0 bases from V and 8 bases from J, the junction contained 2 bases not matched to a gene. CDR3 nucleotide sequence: TGTGCCAGCAGCTTGGGGGACAGGGTCGAAAAACTGTTTTTT. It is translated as CASSLGDRVEKLFF.

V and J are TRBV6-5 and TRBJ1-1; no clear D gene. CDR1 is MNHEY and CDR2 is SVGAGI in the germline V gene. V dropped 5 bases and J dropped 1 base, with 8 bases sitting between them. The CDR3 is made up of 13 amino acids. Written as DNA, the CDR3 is TGTGCCAGCAGTCCGCCGGGGAACACTGAAGCTTTCTTT. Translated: CASSPPGNTEAFF.

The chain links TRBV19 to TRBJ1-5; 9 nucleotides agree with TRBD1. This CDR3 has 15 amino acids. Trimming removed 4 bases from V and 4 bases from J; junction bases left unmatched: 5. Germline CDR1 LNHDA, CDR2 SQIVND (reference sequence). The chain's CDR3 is CASSTWGQGNQPQHF. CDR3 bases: TGTGCCAGTAGTACCTGGGGACAGGGAAATCAGCCCCAGCATTTT.